Listed below are T cell receptor beta chains from one sample, sequenced in a study of identical twins. A single record per CDR3 protein comes from TCRdb applying MiXCR to the 5' RACE reads. In the table there are over 500,000 distinct CDR3 sequences, roughly a fifth of which are singletons. This sample was also put to use in a study of T cells expressing NK-cell markers.

Sequencing was carried out using CD4+ T cells sorted from blood. Receptors were obtained from a woman under 30 in good health. Both conserved end residues are part of each CDR3. Each record gives: D gene, V gene, CDR3 protein. D genes are given only for firm matches.

D: .; V: TRBV5-1; CDR3: CASSPAGGIQETQYF
D: .; V: TRBV6-1; CDR3: CASRELDPDAYEQYF
D: .; V: TRBV20-1; CDR3: CSARGSSGNDEQFF
D: .; V: TRBV15; CDR3: CATSRPGLGQPQHF
D: .; V: TRBV10-3; CDR3: CAISERDSASEQFF
D: .; V: TRBV20-1; CDR3: CSASPGWDNEQFF
D: .; V: TRBV7-9; CDR3: CASSLTHSNQPQHF
D: TRBD2; V: TRBV7-2; CDR3: CASSLEGLAYEQYF
D: TRBD1; V: TRBV29-1; CDR3: CSVLDRVKDTQYF
D: .; V: TRBV7-2; CDR3: CASSLAPGTRYEQYF
D: .; V: TRBV13; CDR3: CASSFRAAEQYF
D: .; V: TRBV6-1; CDR3: CASSPREGQPQHF
D: .; V: TRBV20-1; CDR3: CSARETRDKSPLHF
D: .; V: TRBV20-1; CDR3: CSARRGNYSNQPQHF
D: .; V: TRBV7-8; CDR3: CASSLEGYSDYGYTF
D: .; V: TRBV6-2/TRBV6-3; CDR3: CASRRFSGFTYNEQFF
D: .; V: TRBV20-1; CDR3: CSASGQTDNSPLHF
D: .; V: TRBV6-1; CDR3: CASSATNGEDTQYF
D: TRBD1; V: TRBV6-1; CDR3: CASSRGTGNTEAFF
D: .; V: TRBV7-6; CDR3: CASSLEVEGEAFF
D: TRBD2; V: TRBV20-1; CDR3: CSARLAGGPGGIQYF
D: .; V: TRBV25-1; CDR3: CASSDRAGLFF
D: .; V: TRBV3-1; CDR3: CASSSPPYTEAFF
D: TRBD1; V: TRBV20-1; CDR3: CSARRGQEAFF
D: .; V: TRBV20-1; CDR3: CSAGTGENYGYTF
D: .; V: TRBV3-1; CDR3: CASSHQSGHSGQYF
D: TRBD1; V: TRBV6-1; CDR3: CASKRDRGSYEQYF
D: .; V: TRBV3-1; CDR3: CASNQGYGELFF
D: .; V: TRBV29-1; CDR3: CSVGLGNTEAFF
D: .; V: TRBV10-3; CDR3: CAISAGRPNTEAFF
D: TRBD1; V: TRBV6-5; CDR3: CATRQGRAAQYF
D: .; V: TRBV10-3; CDR3: CAISDRGTDTQYF